This T cell receptor beta chain was documented in a study of blood T cell repertoires in COVID-19. Study as a whole: PBMCs, B-cell-depleted T cells, or T cells were the source of the cDNA or gDNA that made up the material.

This clone was counted at least ten times. The CDR3 has 15 residues. V lost 5 bases, J lost 3 bases, and 3 bases stayed unmatched. Germline V lookup: CDR1 LNHDA, CDR2 SQIVND (reference sequence). The method was immunoSEQ multiplex PCR; TCRdb's version includes in-frame clones alone and lacks a portion of them. The sample contains around 190,000 clones, more than 75% of which appear only once. The sample consisted of peripheral blood. The chain couples TRBV19 to TRBJ2-7, with TRBD2 identical over 14 bases. This TCR came from an older woman with COVID-19, enrolled during active disease. CDR3 region: CASSWGTSGSYEQYF. CDR3 sequence (DNA): TGTGCCAGTAGTTGGGGGACTAGCGGGAGCTACGAGCAGTACTTC.